Listed here are 18 T cell receptor beta chains from one sample, sequenced in a study of naive and memory T cell subsets. This sample's treatment: skin biopsy from PPD injection site in Mantoux-positive individual. An oligonucleotide containing a UMI was ligated to the 3' end of TCR cDNA. Amplification of ligated cDNA took four PCR rounds with SP2 and nested alpha and beta constant primers. In TCRdb, the UMI-ligation and nested PCR reads were re-called with MiXCR into one record per CDR3 protein. The top ten clones hold about 4.2% of a sample with 40,000 or so distinct CDR3 sequences, 9.5% to 11% of them seen once. Source: skin, taken from a tuberculin skin test site. The receptors were sampled from an adult in good health.

The chain couples TRBV15 to TRBJ2-2; a weak D match, TRBD2 (6 bases). The CDR3 has 13 residues. Germline V gives CDR1 LNHNV, CDR2 YYDKDF (reference sequence). Trimming left V 1 base short and J 8 bases short, with 8 bases between. CDR3 residues: CATSRAGTGELFF. CDR3 DNA: TGTGCCACCAGCAGAGCAGGGACTGGGGAGCTGTTTTTT.

This clonotype was picked up a small number of times. This chain joins TRBV29-1 and TRBJ1-5, with TRBD1 identical over 7 bases. Losses at the gene ends were 4 bases for V and 7 bases for J; bases not matched to a gene: 4. CDR3 size: 12 residues. In germline, CDR1 is SQVTM, CDR2 ANQGSEA. The CDR3: CSVGQGGQPQHF. DNA of the CDR3: TGCAGCGTTGGACAGGGTGGCCAGCCCCAGCATTTT.

This chain links TRBV7-8 with TRBJ2-2; the match to TRBD2 covers 14 bases. CDR1 and CDR2 from the germline V gene are SGHVS and FQNEAQ. V shed 5 bases and J 4 bases; nucleotides not matched to a gene: 3. The CDR3 covers 16 residues. CDR3 bases: TGTGCCAGCAGCCCCGGGACTAGCGGGAGCACCGGGGAGCTGTTTTTT. Translated, it gives CASSPGTSGSTGELFF.

This clonotype showed up many times. This chain links TRBV28 with TRBJ2-7, with D possibly being TRBD2 (5 bases). Germline loops: CDR1 MDHEN, CDR2 SYDVKM. Trimming took 5 bases from V and 9 from J, leaving 20 bases between them. The CDR3 sequence is 14 residues long. CDR3 region: CASSPGLLRVGQYF. In DNA form, the CDR3 reads TGTGCCAGCAGTCCCGGACTCCTCCGGGTAGGGCAGTACTTC. Full variable domain (remainder filled in from reference TRBV28 and TRBJ2-7): DVKVTQSSRYLVKRTGEKVFLECVQDMDHENMFWYRQDPGLGLRLIYFSYDVKMKEKGDIPEGYSVSREKKERFSLILESASTNQTSMYLCASSPGLLRVGQYFGPGTRLTVT.

V is TRBV30 and J is TRBJ2-1; possible D gene TRBD2, 5 bases. Germline V gene data show CDR1 as GTSNPN and CDR2 as SVGIG (reference sequence). Trimming removed 5 bases at V and 0 bases at J, with 14 bases between. The CDR3 sequence is 15 residues long. CDR3 sequence (DNA): TGTGCCTGGGCCGACGGACTCAGCTCCTACAATGAGCAGTTCTTC. Its protein is CAWADGLSSYNEQFF.

By sample share, this clonotype is medium-sized. V gene TRBV3-1 combines with J gene TRBJ1-6; 8 bases are shared with TRBD1. The CDR3 loop spans 14 amino acids. CDR1 LGHDT and CDR2 YNNKEL come from the germline V gene (reference sequence). V lost 5 bases to trimming and J lost 9 bases; unmatched junction nucleotides: 6. This CDR3 reads CASSFGTGGSPLHF. In DNA form, the CDR3 reads TGTGCCAGCAGCTTCGGGACAGGTGGTTCACCCCTCCACTTT.

The chain has TRBV11-1 and TRBJ2-3, with D tentatively TRBD2 (6 bases). Germline V gene sequence: CDR1 SGHAT, CDR2 FQDESV (reference sequence). V shed 0 bases and J shed 0 bases, with 7 bases lying between them. The CDR3 extends over 15 amino acids. CDR3 nucleotides: TGTGCCAGCAGCTTAGCGGGAGGAAGCACAGATACGCAGTATTTT. Its translation: CASSLAGGSTDTQYF.

This chain links TRBV7-2 with TRBJ2-6; no clear D gene. Between the trimmed V and J ends, which lost 8 bases and 0 bases, there was a span of 5 bases. The CDR3 spans 13 residues. CDR1 is SGHTA, CDR2 FQGNSA, per germline. CDR3 sequence (DNA): TGTGCCAGCCGATTCTCTGGGGCCAACGTCCTGACTTTC. Translation gives CASRFSGANVLTF. Supplemented by reference TRBV7-2 and TRBJ2-6, the full variable domain reads GAGVSQSPSNKVTEKGKDVELRCDPISGHTALYWYRQSLGQGLEFLIYFQGNSAPDKSGLPSDRFSAERTGGSVSTLTIQRTQQEDSAVYLCASRFSGANVLTFGAGSRLTVL.

This clonotype ranks as medium-sized. The chain couples TRBV6-2 or TRBV6-3 to TRBJ2-1, with TRBD2 matching over 8 bases. Trimming took 6 bases from V and 7 from J; bases not matched to a gene: 8. Germline V lookup: CDR1 MNHEY, CDR2 SVGEGT. CDR3 length: 14 amino acids. The CDR3, as DNA: TGTGCCAGCAGCTCCGGACTAGCTTGGAATGAGCAGTTCTTC. This codes for CASSSGLAWNEQFF.

This clonotype was detected only a few times. This chain joins TRBV3-1 and TRBJ1-2; 9 bases fit TRBD1. Looked up from germline, CDR1 is LGHDT and CDR2 is YNNKEL (reference sequence). The CDR3 runs 17 residues. The V segment lost 2 bases and the J segment 4 bases; nucleotides outside the gene matches: 11. The CDR3 nucleotides are TGTGCCAGCAGCCAAATTACCCCCGGGACAGGGTTCTATGGCTACACCTTC. It yields the protein CASSQITPGTGFYGYTF.

The chain combines TRBV2 with TRBJ2-1; maybe TRBD2 (7 bases). Germline V gene sequence: CDR1 SNHLY, CDR2 FYNNEI. This CDR3 spans 15 amino acids. V was pared by 8 bases and J by 7 bases, with 21 bases between. CDR3 amino acids: CASGLEGGPGNEQFF. The CDR3 DNA sequence: TGTGCCAGCGGTCTTGAGGGGGGGCCTGGGAATGAGCAGTTCTTC.

This clonotype was detected only a few times. This chain uses TRBV28 with TRBJ2-7; D is perhaps TRBD1 (5 bases). Germline V gene lookup returns CDR1 MDHEN and CDR2 SYDVKM. V was cut by 9 bases and J by 1 base, with 13 bases left in between. The CDR3 spans 13 residues. This chain's CDR3 is CASMSRESYEQYF. DNA for the CDR3: TGTGCCAGTATGAGCAGGGAATCCTACGAGCAGTACTTC.

This clonotype occurred many times. A much larger clone differs from this one at a single base, so this may be a read error. The chain carries TRBV29-1 and TRBJ1-1, with a tentative D call TRBD1 (5 bases). The CDR3 loop spans 13 amino acids. Trimming stripped 2 bases from V and 1 base from J, with 8 bases between. The germline V gene has CDR1 SQVTM and CDR2 ANQGSEA. The CDR3 coding sequence is TGCAGCGTTGAATCAACAGGGAACACTGAAGCTTTCTTT. Translated: CSVESTGNTEAFF.

The sample holds a few counts of this clonotype. The chain uses TRBV28 and TRBJ1-2; 7 bases map to TRBD1. Germline-derived CDR1 and CDR2 are MDHEN and SYDVKM. With V trimmed by 5 bases and J by 2 bases, 5 bases remained unmatched. The CDR3 consists of 14 residues. CDR3 region: CASSPLRGNYGYTF. The CDR3 region has the DNA TGTGCCAGCAGTCCTCTCAGGGGGAACTATGGCTACACCTTC.

This clonotype is labeled as medium-sized. The chain joins TRBV28 to TRBJ2-6; weak D call: TRBD2 (5 bases). Germline loops: CDR1 MDHEN, CDR2 SYDVKM. This CDR3 contains 16 residues. Deletions cut 7 bases from V and 0 bases from J, with 13 bases between. CDR3 sequence (DNA): TGTGCCAGCAAGCGTGGACTGAGCTCTGGGGCCAACGTCCTGACTTTC. It is translated as CASKRGLSSGANVLTF.

This clonotype was seen repeatedly, ten times or more. This sequence joins TRBV30 and TRBJ2-7; tentative D call: TRBD1 (5 bases). Germline V gene data show CDR1 as GTSNPN and CDR2 as SVGIG (reference sequence). This CDR3 region has 14 residues. V lost 5 bases and J lost 2, with 16 bases in between. DNA of the CDR3: TGTGCCTGGGGTACAGGATTAATCCCCTACGAGCAGTACTTC. Its protein is CAWGTGLIPYEQYF. Filled out from reference TRBV30 and TRBJ2-7, the complete variable domain reads SQTIHQWPATLVQPVGSPLSLECTVEGTSNPNLYWYRQAAGRGLQLLFYSVGIGQISSEVPQNLSASRPQDRQFILSSKKLLLSDSGFYLCAWGTGLIPYEQYFGPGTRLTVT.

In this sample, this clonotype turned up once. This sequence joins TRBV19 and TRBJ1-5; no firm D call. The CDR3 contains 14 residues. The germline gives CDR1 LNHDA, CDR2 SQIVND (reference sequence). V lost 1 base to trimming and J lost 5 bases, with 9 bases between them. CDR3 amino acids: CASSIVGLYQPQHF. The CDR3, as DNA: TGTGCCAGTAGTATAGTTGGACTCTATCAGCCCCAGCATTTT.

The chain employs TRBV12-3 or TRBV12-4 and TRBJ2-2; 7 bases are a match to TRBD1. The CDR3 length is 15 residues. The ends lost 5 bases at V and 0 bases at J; junction bases unmatched: 3. CDR3 sequence: CASSRQGPNTGELFF. In DNA, the CDR3 is TGTGCCAGCAGTAGACAGGGTCCGAACACCGGGGAGCTGTTTTTT.